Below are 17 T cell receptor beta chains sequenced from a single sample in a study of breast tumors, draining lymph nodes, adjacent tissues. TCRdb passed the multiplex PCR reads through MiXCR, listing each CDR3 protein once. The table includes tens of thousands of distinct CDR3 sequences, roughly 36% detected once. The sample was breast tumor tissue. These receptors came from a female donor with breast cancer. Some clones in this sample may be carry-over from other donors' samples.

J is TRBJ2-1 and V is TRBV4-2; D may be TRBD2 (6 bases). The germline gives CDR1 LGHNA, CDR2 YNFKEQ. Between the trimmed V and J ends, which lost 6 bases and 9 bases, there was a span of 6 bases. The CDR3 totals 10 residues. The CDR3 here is CASRGGEQFF. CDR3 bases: TGTGCCAGCAGGGGGGGTGAGCAGTTCTTC.

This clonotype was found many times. In nucleotides, the CDR3 is TGTGCCAGCAGGAGACTAGCGGGAGGGCTCGGGGCCAACGTCCTGACTTTC. Protein: CASRRLAGGLGANVLTF. V usage is TRBV6-1 and J usage is TRBJ2-6; 14 positions match TRBD2. The CDR3 extends over 17 amino acids. Germline CDR1 MNHNS, CDR2 SASEGT. V was clipped by 6 bases and J by 4 bases; unmatched bases: 5.

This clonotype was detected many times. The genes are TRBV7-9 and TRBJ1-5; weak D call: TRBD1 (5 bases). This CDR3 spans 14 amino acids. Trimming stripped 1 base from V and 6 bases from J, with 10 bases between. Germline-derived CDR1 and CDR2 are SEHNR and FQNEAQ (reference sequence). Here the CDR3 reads CASSLGGGAQPQHF. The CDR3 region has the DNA TGTGCCAGCAGCTTAGGAGGCGGGGCTCAGCCCCAGCATTTT.

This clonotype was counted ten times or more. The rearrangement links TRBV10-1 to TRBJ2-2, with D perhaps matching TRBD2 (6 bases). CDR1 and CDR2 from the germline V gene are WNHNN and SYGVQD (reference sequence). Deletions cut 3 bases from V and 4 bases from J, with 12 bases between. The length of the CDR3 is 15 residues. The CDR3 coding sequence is TGCGCCAGCAGTGAAAGGCGGGATCTCACCGGGGAGCTGTTTTTT. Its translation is CASSERRDLTGELFF.

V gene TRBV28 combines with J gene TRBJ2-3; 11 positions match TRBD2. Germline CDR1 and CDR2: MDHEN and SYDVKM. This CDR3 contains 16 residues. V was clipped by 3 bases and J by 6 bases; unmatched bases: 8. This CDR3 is CASSFSGRAIRDTQYF. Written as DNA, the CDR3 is TGTGCCAGCAGTTTTAGCGGGAGGGCCATTCGGGATACGCAGTATTTT.

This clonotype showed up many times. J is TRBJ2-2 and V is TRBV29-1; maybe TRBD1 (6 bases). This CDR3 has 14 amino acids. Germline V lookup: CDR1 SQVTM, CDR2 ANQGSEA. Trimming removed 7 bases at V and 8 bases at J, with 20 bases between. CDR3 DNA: TGCAGCGCTAGCAGGGTAAAAGGGACAGGGGAGCTGTTTTTT. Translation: CSASRVKGTGELFF.

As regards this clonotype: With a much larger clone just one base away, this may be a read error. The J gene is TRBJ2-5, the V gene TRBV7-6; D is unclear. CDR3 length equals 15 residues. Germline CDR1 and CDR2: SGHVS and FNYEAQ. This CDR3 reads CASSRMTNPQEAQYF. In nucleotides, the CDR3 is TGTGCCAGCAGCCGTATGACGAATCCCCAAGAGGCCCAGTACTTC.

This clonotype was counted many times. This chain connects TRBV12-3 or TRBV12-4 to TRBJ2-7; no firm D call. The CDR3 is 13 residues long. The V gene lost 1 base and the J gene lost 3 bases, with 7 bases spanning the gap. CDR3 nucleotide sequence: TGTGCCAGCAGTTTAGGCCGACTCTACGAGCAGTACTTC. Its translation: CASSLGRLYEQYF.

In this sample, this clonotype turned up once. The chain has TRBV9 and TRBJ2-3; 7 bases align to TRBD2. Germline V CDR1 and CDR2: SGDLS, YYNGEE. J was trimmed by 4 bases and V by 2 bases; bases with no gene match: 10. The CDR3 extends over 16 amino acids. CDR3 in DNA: TGTGCCAGCAGCGTCGAAGCGGGGCTCGGGGCAGATACGCAGTATTTT. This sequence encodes CASSVEAGLGADTQYF. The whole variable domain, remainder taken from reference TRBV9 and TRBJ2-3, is DSGVTQTPKHLITATGQRVTLRCSPRSGDLSVYWYQQSLDQGLQFLIQYYNGEERAKGNILERFSAQQFPDLHSELNLSSLELGDSALYFCASSVEAGLGADTQYFGPGTRLTVL.

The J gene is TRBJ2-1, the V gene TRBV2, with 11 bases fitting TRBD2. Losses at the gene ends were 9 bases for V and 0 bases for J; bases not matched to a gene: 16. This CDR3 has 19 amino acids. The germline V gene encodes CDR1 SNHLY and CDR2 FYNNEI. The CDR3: CASSPSLAGGTSSYNEQFF. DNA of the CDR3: TGTGCCAGTAGCCCGAGTCTAGCGGGAGGCACTAGCTCCTACAATGAGCAGTTCTTC.

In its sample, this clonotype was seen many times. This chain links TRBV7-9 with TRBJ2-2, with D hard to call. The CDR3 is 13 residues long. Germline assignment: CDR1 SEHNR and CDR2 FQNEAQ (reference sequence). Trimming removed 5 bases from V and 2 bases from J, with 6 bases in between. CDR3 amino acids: CASSVKNTGELFF. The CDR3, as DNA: TGTGCCAGCAGCGTTAAAAACACCGGGGAGCTGTTTTTT.

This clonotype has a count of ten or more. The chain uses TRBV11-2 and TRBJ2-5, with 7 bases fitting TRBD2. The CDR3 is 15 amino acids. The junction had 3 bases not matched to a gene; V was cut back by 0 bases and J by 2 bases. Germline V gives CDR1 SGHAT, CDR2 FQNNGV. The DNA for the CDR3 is TGTGCCAGCAGCTTAGAGTTTAGCGGGCAAGAGACCCAGTACTTC. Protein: CASSLEFSGQETQYF.

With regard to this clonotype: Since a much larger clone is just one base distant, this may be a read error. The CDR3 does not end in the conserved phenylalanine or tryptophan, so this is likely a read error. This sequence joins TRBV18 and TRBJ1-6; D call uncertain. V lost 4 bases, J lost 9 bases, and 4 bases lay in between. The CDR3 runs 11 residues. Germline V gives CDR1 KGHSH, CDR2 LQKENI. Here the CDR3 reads CASSQGSPLHL. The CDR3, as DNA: TGTGCCAGCTCACAGGGTTCACCCCTCCACCTT.

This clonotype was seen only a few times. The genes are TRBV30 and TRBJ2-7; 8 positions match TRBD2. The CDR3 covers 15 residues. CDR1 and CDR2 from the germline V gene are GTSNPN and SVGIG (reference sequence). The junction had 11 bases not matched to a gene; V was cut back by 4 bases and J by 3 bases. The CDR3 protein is CAWNRAGLGYYEQYF. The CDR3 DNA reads TGTGCCTGGAACAGAGCGGGACTAGGCTACTACGAGCAGTACTTC.

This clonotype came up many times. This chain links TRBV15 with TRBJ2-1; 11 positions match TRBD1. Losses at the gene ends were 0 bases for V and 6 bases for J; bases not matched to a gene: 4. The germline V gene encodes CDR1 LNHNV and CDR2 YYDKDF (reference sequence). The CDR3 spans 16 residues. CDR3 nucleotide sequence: TGTGCCACCAGCAGAGATTGGGACAGGGGGGGCAATGAGCAGTTCTTC. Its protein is CATSRDWDRGGNEQFF.

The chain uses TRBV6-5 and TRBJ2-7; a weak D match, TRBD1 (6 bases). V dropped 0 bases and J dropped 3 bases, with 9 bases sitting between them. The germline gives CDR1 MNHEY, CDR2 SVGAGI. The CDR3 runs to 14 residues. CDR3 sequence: CASSYSNRDYEQYF. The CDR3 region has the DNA TGTGCCAGCAGTTACTCGAACAGGGACTACGAGCAGTACTTC.

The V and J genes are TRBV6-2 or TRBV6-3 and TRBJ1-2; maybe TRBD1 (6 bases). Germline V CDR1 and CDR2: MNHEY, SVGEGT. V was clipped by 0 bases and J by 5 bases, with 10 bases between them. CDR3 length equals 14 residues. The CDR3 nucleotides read TGTGCCAGCAGTTACTCGGACAGCCTTTATGGCTACACCTTC. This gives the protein CASSYSDSLYGYTF.